The T cell receptor (beta chain) described here comes from a study of blood T cell repertoires in COVID-19. The wider study: Some COVID-19 samples were acute and others convalescent; all came from the United States, Italy and Spain.

Germline-derived CDR1 and CDR2 are ENHRY and SYGVKD. The CDR3 contains 16 residues. Trimming pared 10 bases from V and 7 bases from J, leaving 25 bases between. Under the authors' procedure: Nucleated cell number was recorded as an estimate derived from reference gene primer amplification. Measured with immunoSEQ multiplex PCR; TCRdb has only the in-frame clones, and not every one. Clonal size and the V and J genes are those of that table, whereas D and trimming came from the DNA. The profile shows 180,000 or so clones, roughly 80% of them singletons. The sample was peripheral blood. The chain uses TRBV10-3 and TRBJ2-2; tentatively, D is TRBD2 (5 bases). The receptor comes from a man aged 45-65 years who had recovered from COVID-19. Here the CDR3 reads CATKHAVDLAVGELFF. The CDR3 nucleotides read TGTGCCACCAAACACGCCGTGGACTTAGCTGTCGGGGAGCTGTTTTTT.